Reported below is one TCR beta chain. Its antigen is as yet unknown. Primers included in the PCR were 60 Vbeta and 13 Jbeta primers. TCRdb's table, derived via immunoSEQ multiplex PCR, lists solely in-frame clones and lacks some. This table has 150,000 to 200,000 clones, about 75% appearing once. Per the germline V gene, CDR1 is SGHNT and CDR2 is YENEEA. The CDR3 runs to 11 residues. V dropped 5 bases and J dropped 11 bases, with 10 bases sitting between them. The data are from a study of cytomegalovirus exposure and HLA in healthy donors. Study-wide results and caveats: TCR beta sequences reportedly predicted most subjects' HLA-A and HLA-B alleles accurately.

Sample: PBMCs. The chain is built from TRBV11-3 and TRBJ2-1, with D perhaps TRBD1 (5 bases). The receptor was derived from a man aged 50 to 59 in good health and CMV-seropositive. DNA of the CDR3: TGTGCCAGCAGCGCGACAGACCAGCAGTTCTTC. It is translated as CASSATDQQFF.